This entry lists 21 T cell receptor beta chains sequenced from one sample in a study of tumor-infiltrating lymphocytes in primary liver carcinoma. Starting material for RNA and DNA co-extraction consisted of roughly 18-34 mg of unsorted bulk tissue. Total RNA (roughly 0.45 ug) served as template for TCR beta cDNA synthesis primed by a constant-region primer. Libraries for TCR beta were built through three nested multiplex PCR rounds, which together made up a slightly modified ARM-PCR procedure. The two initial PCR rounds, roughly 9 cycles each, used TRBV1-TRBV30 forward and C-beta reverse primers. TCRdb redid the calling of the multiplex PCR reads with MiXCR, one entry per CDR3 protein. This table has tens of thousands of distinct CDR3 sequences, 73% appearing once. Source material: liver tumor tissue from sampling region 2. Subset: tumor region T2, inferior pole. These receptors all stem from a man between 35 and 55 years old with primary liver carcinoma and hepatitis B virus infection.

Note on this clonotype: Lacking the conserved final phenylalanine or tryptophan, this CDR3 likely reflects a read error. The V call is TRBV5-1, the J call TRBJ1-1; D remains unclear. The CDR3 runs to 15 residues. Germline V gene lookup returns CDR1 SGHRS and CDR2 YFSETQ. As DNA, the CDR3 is TGCGCCAGCGGCTTGGAGGGCAGAGGTTATACTGAAGCTTTCTGT. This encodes CASGLEGRGYTEAFC.

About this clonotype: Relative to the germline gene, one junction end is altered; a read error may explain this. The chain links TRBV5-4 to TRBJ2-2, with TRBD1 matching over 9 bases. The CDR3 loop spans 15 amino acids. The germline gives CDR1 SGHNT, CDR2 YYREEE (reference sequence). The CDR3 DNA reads TGTGCCAGCAGCTCTACAGGGGGCCGAGACGGGAAGCTGTTTTTT. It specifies CASSSTGGRDGKLFF.

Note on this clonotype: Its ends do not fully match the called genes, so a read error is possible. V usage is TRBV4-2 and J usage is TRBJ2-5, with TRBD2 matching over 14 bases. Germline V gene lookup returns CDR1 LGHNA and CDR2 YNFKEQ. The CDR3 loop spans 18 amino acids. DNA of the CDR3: TGTGCCAGCAGCCTAATGACTAGCGGGAGGGCTGACTCGGAGACCCGGTACTTC. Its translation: CASSLMTSGRADSETRYF.

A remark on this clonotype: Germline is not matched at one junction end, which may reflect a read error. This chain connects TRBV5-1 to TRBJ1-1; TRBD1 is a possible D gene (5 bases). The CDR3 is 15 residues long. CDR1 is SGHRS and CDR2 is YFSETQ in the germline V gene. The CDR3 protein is CASSSMGRQNTEALF. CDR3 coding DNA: TGCGCCAGCAGCTCCATGGGACGTCAGAACACTGAAGCTTTATTT.

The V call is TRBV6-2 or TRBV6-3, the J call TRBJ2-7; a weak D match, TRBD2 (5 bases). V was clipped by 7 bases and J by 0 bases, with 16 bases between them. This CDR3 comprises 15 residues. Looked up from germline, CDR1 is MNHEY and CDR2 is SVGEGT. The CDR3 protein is CASTKLMGSSYEQYF. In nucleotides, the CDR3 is TGTGCCAGCACAAAACTAATGGGGAGCTCCTACGAGCAGTACTTC.

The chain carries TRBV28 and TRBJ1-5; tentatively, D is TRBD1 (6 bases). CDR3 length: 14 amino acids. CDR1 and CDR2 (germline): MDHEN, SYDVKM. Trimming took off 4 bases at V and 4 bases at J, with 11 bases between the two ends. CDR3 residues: CASSWTAMNQPQHF. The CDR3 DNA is TGTGCCAGCAGTTGGACAGCCATGAATCAGCCCCAGCATTTT.

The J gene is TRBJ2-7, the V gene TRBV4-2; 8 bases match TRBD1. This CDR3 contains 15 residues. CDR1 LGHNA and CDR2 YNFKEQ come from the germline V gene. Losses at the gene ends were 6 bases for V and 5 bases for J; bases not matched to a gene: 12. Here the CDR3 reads CASRPWDRLGHEQYF. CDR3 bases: TGTGCCAGCAGACCCTGGGACAGGTTAGGCCACGAGCAGTACTTC.

The CDR3 DNA is TGCAACGTCGGTCAGGGGGGGGAAGCTTTCTTT. Residues: CNVGQGGEAFF. The chain carries TRBV29-1 and TRBJ1-1; 7 bases align to TRBD1. The CDR3 runs to 11 residues. CDR1 is SQVTM and CDR2 is ANQGSEA in the germline V gene.

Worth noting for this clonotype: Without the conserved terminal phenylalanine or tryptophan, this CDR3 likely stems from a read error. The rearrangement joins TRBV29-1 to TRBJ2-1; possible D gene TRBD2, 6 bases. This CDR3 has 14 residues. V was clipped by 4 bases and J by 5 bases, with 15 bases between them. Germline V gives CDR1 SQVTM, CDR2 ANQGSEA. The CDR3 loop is CSVAVVSGHNEQFI. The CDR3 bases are TGCAGCGTTGCCGTAGTTAGCGGTCACAATGAGCAGTTCATC.

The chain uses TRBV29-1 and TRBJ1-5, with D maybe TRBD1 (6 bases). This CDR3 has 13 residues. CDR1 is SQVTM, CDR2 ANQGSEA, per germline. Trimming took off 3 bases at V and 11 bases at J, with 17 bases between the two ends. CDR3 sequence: CSVDGQINQSQHF. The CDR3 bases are TGCAGCGTTGACGGACAGATCAATCAATCCCAGCATTTT.

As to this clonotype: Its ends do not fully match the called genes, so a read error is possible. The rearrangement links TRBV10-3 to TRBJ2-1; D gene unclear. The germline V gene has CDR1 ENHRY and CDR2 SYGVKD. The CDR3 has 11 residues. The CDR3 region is CTIRAWDEQFF. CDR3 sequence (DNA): TGCACCATCAGAGCTTGGGATGAGCAGTTCTTC.

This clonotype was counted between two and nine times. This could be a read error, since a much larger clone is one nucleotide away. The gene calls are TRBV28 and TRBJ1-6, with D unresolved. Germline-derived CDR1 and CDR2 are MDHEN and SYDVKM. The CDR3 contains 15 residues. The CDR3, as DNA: TGTACCAGCAGTTTGGGTTTAACAAATAATTCACCCCTCCACTTT. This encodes CTSSLGLTNNSPLHF.

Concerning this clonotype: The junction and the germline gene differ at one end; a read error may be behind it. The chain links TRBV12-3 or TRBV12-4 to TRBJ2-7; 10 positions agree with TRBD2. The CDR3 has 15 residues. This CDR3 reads CASSPPGTSEHEQYF. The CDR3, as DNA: TGTGCCAGCAGTCCCCCCGGGACTAGCGAACACGAGCAATACTTC.

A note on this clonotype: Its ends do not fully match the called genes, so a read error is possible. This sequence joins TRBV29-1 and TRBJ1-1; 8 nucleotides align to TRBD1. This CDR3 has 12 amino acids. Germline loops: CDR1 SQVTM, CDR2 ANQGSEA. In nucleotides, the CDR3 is TGCAGCGTTAACAGGGGGAACACGGAAGCTTTCTTT. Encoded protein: CSVNRGNTEAFF.

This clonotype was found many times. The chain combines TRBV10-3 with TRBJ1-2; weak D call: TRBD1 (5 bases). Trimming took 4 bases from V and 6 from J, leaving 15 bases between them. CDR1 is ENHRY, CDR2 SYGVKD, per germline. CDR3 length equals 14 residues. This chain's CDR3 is CAISVERGGDGYTF. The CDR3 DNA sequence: TGTGCCATCAGTGTCGAGAGGGGAGGGGATGGCTACACCTTC.

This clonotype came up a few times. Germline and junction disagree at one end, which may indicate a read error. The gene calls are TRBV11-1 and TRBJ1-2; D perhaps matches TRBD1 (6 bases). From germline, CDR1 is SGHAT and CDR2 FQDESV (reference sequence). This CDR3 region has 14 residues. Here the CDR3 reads CASSLTGVSYDYTF. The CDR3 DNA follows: TGTGCCAGCAGCTTGACAGGTGTCTCGTATGACTACACCTTC.

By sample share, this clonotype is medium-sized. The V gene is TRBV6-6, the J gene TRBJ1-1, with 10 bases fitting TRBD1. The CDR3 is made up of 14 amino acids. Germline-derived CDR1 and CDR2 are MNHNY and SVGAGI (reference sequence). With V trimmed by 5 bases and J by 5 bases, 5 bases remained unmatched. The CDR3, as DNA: TGTGCCAGCAGTGGGACAGGGGTAAGGACTGAAGCTTTCTTT. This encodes CASSGTGVRTEAFF.

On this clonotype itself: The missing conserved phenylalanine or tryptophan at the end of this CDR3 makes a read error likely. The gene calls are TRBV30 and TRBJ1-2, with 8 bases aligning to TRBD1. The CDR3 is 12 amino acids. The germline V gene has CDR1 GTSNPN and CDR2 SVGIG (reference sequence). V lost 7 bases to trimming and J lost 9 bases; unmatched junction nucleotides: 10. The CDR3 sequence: CASTWDRLSYTS. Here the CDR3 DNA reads TGTGCCTCGACCTGGGACAGGCTCAGCTACACCTCA.

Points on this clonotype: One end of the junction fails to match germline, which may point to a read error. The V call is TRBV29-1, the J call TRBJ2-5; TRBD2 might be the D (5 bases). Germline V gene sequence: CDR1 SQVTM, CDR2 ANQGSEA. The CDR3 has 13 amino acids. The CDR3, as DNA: TGCGGCGTTGTCGACTGGAGGCAACAGACCCAGTACTTC. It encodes CGVVDWRQQTQYF.

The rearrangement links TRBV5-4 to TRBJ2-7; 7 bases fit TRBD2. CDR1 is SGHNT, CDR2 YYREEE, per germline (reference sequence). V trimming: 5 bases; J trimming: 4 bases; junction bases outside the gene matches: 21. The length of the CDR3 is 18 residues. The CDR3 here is CASSRTSGRVPTNYEQYF. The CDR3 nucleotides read TGTGCCAGCAGTCGGACTAGTGGGAGGGTCCCCACTAATTACGAGCAGTACTTC.

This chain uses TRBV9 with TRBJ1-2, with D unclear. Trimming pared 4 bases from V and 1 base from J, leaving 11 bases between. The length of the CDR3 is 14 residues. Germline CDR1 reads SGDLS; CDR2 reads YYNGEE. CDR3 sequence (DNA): TGTGCCAGCAGCCTCAAGCCGGTTAACTATGGCTACACCTTC. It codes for CASSLKPVNYGYTF.